Listed here is a single T cell receptor beta chain. Its target is unknown. This entry is derived from a study of cytotoxic CD8 clonotypes in ibrutinib-treated CLL. As for the study in general: On average, more than 90,000 productive rearrangements and 200,000 to 300,000 productive templates per sample.

Study outcomes and limitations: Ibrutinib response saw clonality rise, and progression saw it return toward baseline.

Method: immunoSEQ multiplex PCR; TCRdb's copy keeps in-frame clones and lacks some. The profile covers 110,000 to 150,000 clones, with 76% appearing a single time and about 5% taken by the ten largest. The CDR3 is made up of 15 amino acids. The germline CDR1 and CDR2 sequences are SGHDT and YYEEEE. The germline V and J ends were trimmed by 4 bases and 0 bases, with 11 bases remaining between them. This receptor was taken from a human donor with chronic lymphocytic leukemia. V is TRBV5-6 and J is TRBJ1-3; no clear D. This sample comprised PBMCs, obtained after 24 months of ibrutinib treatment. The CDR3 DNA follows: TGTGCCAGCAGCATGACACCGTCCTCTGGAAACACCATATATTTT. Translating it yields CASSMTPSSGNTIYF.